Described below is a single T cell receptor (beta chain) sequence and its context. Its antigen is unknown. Profiled with immunoSEQ multiplex PCR; TCRdb holds only in-frame clones, not every one. Of some 25,000 clones listed, roughly four fifths are singletons. These data are taken from a study of lymphopenia after photon versus proton radiotherapy. General observations from the study: After lymphocyte nadir, photon-treated repertoires showed oligoclonal expansion, especially CD8+ Temra.

Germline CDR1 is LNHNV and CDR2 is YYDKDF (reference sequence). V lost 5 bases and J lost 6, with 8 bases in between. CDR3 length: 12 amino acids. This clonotype originated in a woman aged 50 to 60 with pancreatic cancer. The sample in question was peripheral blood, obtained from a patient treated with photon-based radiotherapy. The chain carries TRBV15 and TRBJ1-5; D remains ambiguous. The CDR3 here is CATSARGQPQHF. The CDR3 DNA follows: TGTGCCACCAGCGCTCGGGGTCAGCCCCAGCATTTT.